Listed below are T cell receptor beta chains from one sample, sequenced in a study of blood T cells in healthy people across ages. TCRdb processed the 5' RACE reads anew with MiXCR; each CDR3 protein has one entry. The data hold 1,800,000 or so distinct CDR3 sequences, with approximately 39% observed a single time. The sample taken for sequencing was blood. The receptors here all came from a human donor in good health. Both conserved end residues are part of each CDR3. The order of the fields is CDR3 protein, CDR3 DNA, clone size, D gene, J gene, V gene. D genes are given only for firm matches. Some rows have no size entry. The others give once, few or many, or a class for an expanded clone.

CDR3aa: CASSEGQINEQFF; CDR3nt: TGTGCCAGCAGTGAAGGCCAGATCAATGAGCAGTTCTTC; abundance: few; d_gene: -; j_gene: TRBJ2-1; v_gene: TRBV2
CDR3aa: CASADGGFSGNTIYF; CDR3nt: TGTGCCAGCGCCGATGGGGGATTCTCTGGAAACACCATATATTTT; abundance: -; d_gene: -; j_gene: TRBJ1-3; v_gene: TRBV11-2
CDR3aa: CASSVVAGGPVEQFF; CDR3nt: TGTGCCAGCAGCGTTGTAGCGGGGGGGCCGGTTGAGCAGTTCTTC; abundance: few; d_gene: TRBD2; j_gene: TRBJ2-1; v_gene: TRBV9
CDR3aa: CSVGSIVTEAFF; CDR3nt: TGCAGCGTTGGTTCAATAGTCACTGAAGCTTTCTTT; abundance: few; d_gene: -; j_gene: TRBJ1-1; v_gene: TRBV29-1
CDR3aa: CASSLMGHQGGANVPTF; CDR3nt: TGTGCCAGCAGCTTAATGGGGCACCAAGGAGGGGCCAACGTCCCGACTTTC; abundance: few; d_gene: -; j_gene: TRBJ2-6; v_gene: TRBV7-2
CDR3aa: CASSQRWVNEQFF; CDR3nt: TGTGCCAGCAGCCAGAGGTGGGTAAATGAGCAGTTCTTC; abundance: -; d_gene: -; j_gene: TRBJ2-1; v_gene: TRBV7-2
CDR3aa: CASSSHGEGTQYF; CDR3nt: TGTGCCAGCAGCTCACACGGAGAGGGGACCCAGTACTTC; abundance: few; d_gene: -; j_gene: TRBJ2-5; v_gene: TRBV3-1
CDR3aa: CASSLVLAGEGDTQYF; CDR3nt: TGTGCCAGCAGCTTGGTACTAGCGGGGGAGGGTGATACGCAGTATTTT; abundance: -; d_gene: TRBD2; j_gene: TRBJ2-3; v_gene: TRBV5-4
CDR3aa: CASSSHGQETQYF; CDR3nt: TGTGCCAGCAGCTCCCACGGGCAAGAGACCCAGTACTTC; abundance: -; d_gene: -; j_gene: TRBJ2-5; v_gene: TRBV6-2/TRBV6-3
CDR3aa: CSAPIAGGPQPYF; CDR3nt: TGCAGTGCTCCTATAGCGGGGGGCCCACAACCGTACTTC; abundance: once; d_gene: TRBD2; j_gene: TRBJ2-5; v_gene: TRBV20-1
CDR3aa: CASNRGASSYEQYF; CDR3nt: TGCGCCAGCAACAGGGGGGCCTCCTCCTACGAGCAGTACTTC; abundance: -; d_gene: TRBD1; j_gene: TRBJ2-7; v_gene: TRBV5-1
CDR3aa: CASLIGVRGCTF; CDR3nt: TGTGCCAGCCTGATAGGGGTGCGAGGCTGCACCTTC; abundance: -; d_gene: -; j_gene: TRBJ1-2; v_gene: TRBV7-9
CDR3aa: CASSNGPLPRPQHF; CDR3nt: TGTGCCAGCAGCAACGGGCCATTGCCTCGGCCCCAGCATTTT; abundance: once; d_gene: -; j_gene: TRBJ1-5; v_gene: TRBV5-6
CDR3aa: CASSADIYEKLFF; CDR3nt: TGTGCCAGCAGCGCCGACATCTATGAAAAACTGTTTTTT; abundance: -; d_gene: -; j_gene: TRBJ1-4; v_gene: TRBV7-8
CDR3aa: CASSVGQVEETQYF; CDR3nt: TGTGCCAGCAGCGTGGGACAGGTGGAAGAGACCCAGTACTTC; abundance: few; d_gene: TRBD1; j_gene: TRBJ2-5; v_gene: TRBV9
CDR3aa: CASSLGGFRDREFF; CDR3nt: TGTGCCAGCAGTTTAGGGGGGTTCAGGGACAGGGAGTTCTTC; abundance: -; d_gene: TRBD1; j_gene: TRBJ2-1; v_gene: TRBV28
CDR3aa: CASSQPGGGLAKNIQYF; CDR3nt: TGTGCCAGCAGCCAACCCGGGGGGGGACTAGCCAAAAACATTCAGTACTTC; abundance: few; d_gene: TRBD2; j_gene: TRBJ2-4; v_gene: TRBV3-1
CDR3aa: CSARARGKGAKYGYTF; CDR3nt: TGCAGTGCTAGAGCCCGTGGTAAGGGGGCGAAGTATGGCTACACCTTC; abundance: -; d_gene: TRBD1; j_gene: TRBJ1-2; v_gene: TRBV20-1
CDR3aa: CASSQALGGGRLYEQYF; CDR3nt: TGCGCCAGCAGCCAAGCTTTGGGAGGGGGGAGACTCTACGAGCAGTACTTC; abundance: -; d_gene: -; j_gene: TRBJ2-7; v_gene: TRBV4-3
CDR3aa: CASSRSAQGQETQYF; CDR3nt: TGTGCCAGCAGCCGAAGCGCACAGGGCCAAGAGACCCAGTACTTC; abundance: few; d_gene: -; j_gene: TRBJ2-5; v_gene: TRBV7-9
CDR3aa: CASSQHRGTLVDTQYF; CDR3nt: TGTGCCAGCAGCCAACACAGGGGGACACTAGTAGATACGCAGTATTTT; abundance: -; d_gene: TRBD1; j_gene: TRBJ2-3; v_gene: TRBV7-2
CDR3aa: CASSLGRLAVYTDTQYF; CDR3nt: TGTGCCAGCAGCCTAGGTAGGCTAGCGGTATACACAGATACGCAGTATTTT; abundance: few; d_gene: TRBD2; j_gene: TRBJ2-3; v_gene: TRBV28
CDR3aa: CASSSNPTESLYEQYF; CDR3nt: TGTGCCAGCAGCTCCAACCCGACAGAAAGTTTATACGAGCAGTACTTC; abundance: -; d_gene: -; j_gene: TRBJ2-7; v_gene: TRBV9
CDR3aa: CASSTRVFHEQYF; CDR3nt: TGTGCCAGCAGCACCCGGGTTTTCCACGAGCAGTACTTC; abundance: -; d_gene: -; j_gene: TRBJ2-7; v_gene: TRBV12-3/TRBV12-4
CDR3aa: CASSDGGEFNYGYTF; CDR3nt: TGTGCCAGCAGTGATGGTGGAGAGTTTAACTATGGCTACACCTTC; abundance: few; d_gene: -; j_gene: TRBJ1-2; v_gene: TRBV2
CDR3aa: CASSHFTYEQYF; CDR3nt: TGTGCCAGCAGCCACTTTACCTACGAGCAGTACTTC; abundance: few; d_gene: -; j_gene: TRBJ2-7; v_gene: TRBV3-1
CDR3aa: CSARDPGQEYNEQFF; CDR3nt: TGCAGTGCTAGAGATCCGGGACAGGAGTACAATGAGCAGTTCTTC; abundance: -; d_gene: TRBD1; j_gene: TRBJ2-1; v_gene: TRBV20-1
CDR3aa: CATSRPDLRQFF; CDR3nt: TGTGCCACCAGTCGACCAGACCTGAGGCAGTTCTTC; abundance: -; d_gene: -; j_gene: TRBJ2-1; v_gene: TRBV24-1
CDR3aa: CSVELWGRGYGYTF; CDR3nt: TGCAGCGTTGAATTGTGGGGGAGGGGCTATGGCTACACCTTC; abundance: -; d_gene: -; j_gene: TRBJ1-2; v_gene: TRBV29-1
CDR3aa: CASSLASFDTEAFF; CDR3nt: TGTGCCAGCAGCTTAGCCAGTTTCGACACTGAAGCTTTCTTT; abundance: -; d_gene: -; j_gene: TRBJ1-1; v_gene: TRBV7-2
CDR3aa: CASSLVAEGSNNEQYF; CDR3nt: TGTGCCAGCAGCTTGGTGGCAGAGGGGTCAAACAACGAGCAGTACTTC; abundance: -; d_gene: -; j_gene: TRBJ2-7; v_gene: TRBV5-6
CDR3aa: CASSVDFGSYEQYF; CDR3nt: TGTGCCAGCAGCGTAGATTTCGGGTCCTACGAGCAGTACTTC; abundance: few; d_gene: -; j_gene: TRBJ2-7; v_gene: TRBV9
CDR3aa: CASSFRPRLHPTDTQYF; CDR3nt: TGTGCCAGCAGTTTCCGTCCGCGACTGCACCCGACAGATACGCAGTATTTT; abundance: -; d_gene: -; j_gene: TRBJ2-3; v_gene: TRBV12-3/TRBV12-4
CDR3aa: CSVEDGVGSYGYTF; CDR3nt: TGCAGCGTTGAAGATGGGGTTGGGTCCTATGGCTACACCTTC; abundance: few; d_gene: -; j_gene: TRBJ1-2; v_gene: TRBV29-1
CDR3aa: CASSLMGSGGRYTQYF; CDR3nt: TGTGCCAGCAGCTTAATGGGCTCGGGGGGGCGATATACGCAGTATTTT; abundance: once; d_gene: TRBD2; j_gene: TRBJ2-3; v_gene: TRBV7-3
CDR3aa: CASSPPQTAETQYF; CDR3nt: TGTGCCAGCAGTCCTCCACAAACCGCGGAGACCCAGTACTTC; abundance: -; d_gene: -; j_gene: TRBJ2-5; v_gene: TRBV7-8
CDR3aa: CASSFRVLGYGYTF; CDR3nt: TGTGCCAGCAGTTTCAGGGTCCTGGGGTACGGCTACACCTTC; abundance: -; d_gene: -; j_gene: TRBJ1-2; v_gene: TRBV27
CDR3aa: CASSKKRLVYNEQFF; CDR3nt: TGTGCCAGCAGCAAAAAGAGATTAGTCTACAATGAGCAGTTCTTC; abundance: -; d_gene: -; j_gene: TRBJ2-1; v_gene: TRBV21-1
CDR3aa: CASTRGDWSSGANVRTF; CDR3nt: TGTGCCAGCACGAGGGGGGATTGGTCCTCTGGGGCCAACGTCCGGACTTTC; abundance: -; d_gene: -; j_gene: TRBJ2-6; v_gene: TRBV9
CDR3aa: CASSPGTGPPYEQYF; CDR3nt: TGTGCCAGCAGCCCCGGGACGGGGCCTCCCTACGAGCAGTACTTC; abundance: -; d_gene: -; j_gene: TRBJ2-7; v_gene: TRBV5-5
CDR3aa: CASSLLSNINQPQHF; CDR3nt: TGTGCCAGCAGTTTATTGAGTAACATTAATCAGCCCCAGCATTTT; abundance: -; d_gene: -; j_gene: TRBJ1-5; v_gene: TRBV28
CDR3aa: CASSVGTEMNTEAFF; CDR3nt: TGTGCCAGCAGCGTAGGGACAGAGATGAACACTGAAGCTTTCTTT; abundance: -; d_gene: -; j_gene: TRBJ1-1; v_gene: TRBV9
CDR3aa: CASSYDQYIDDYTF; CDR3nt: TGTGCCAGCAGTTACGACCAATACATAGATGACTACACCTTC; abundance: -; d_gene: -; j_gene: TRBJ1-2; v_gene: TRBV6-6
CDR3aa: CASRTTGYYNEQFF; CDR3nt: TGTGCCAGCAGAACGACAGGGTATTACAATGAGCAGTTCTTC; abundance: few; d_gene: TRBD1; j_gene: TRBJ2-1; v_gene: TRBV3-1
CDR3aa: CASTSGTAHNEQFF; CDR3nt: TGCGCCAGCACCTCCGGGACAGCCCACAATGAGCAGTTCTTC; abundance: -; d_gene: TRBD1; j_gene: TRBJ2-1; v_gene: TRBV5-1
CDR3aa: CASRSGGRSSYNEQFF; CDR3nt: TGTGCCAGTAGAAGCGGGGGTCGGAGCTCCTACAATGAGCAGTTCTTC; abundance: -; d_gene: TRBD2; j_gene: TRBJ2-1; v_gene: TRBV19